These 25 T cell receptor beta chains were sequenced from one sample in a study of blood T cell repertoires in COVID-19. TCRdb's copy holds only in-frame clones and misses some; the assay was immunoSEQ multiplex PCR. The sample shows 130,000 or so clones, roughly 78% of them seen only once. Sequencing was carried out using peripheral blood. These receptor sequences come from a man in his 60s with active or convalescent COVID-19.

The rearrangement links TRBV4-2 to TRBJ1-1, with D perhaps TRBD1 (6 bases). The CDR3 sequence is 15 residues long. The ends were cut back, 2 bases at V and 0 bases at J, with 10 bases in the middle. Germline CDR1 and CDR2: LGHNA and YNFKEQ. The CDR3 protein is CASSQLTGLNTEAFF. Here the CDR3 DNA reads TGTGCCAGCAGCCAACTTACAGGGCTGAACACTGAAGCTTTCTTT.

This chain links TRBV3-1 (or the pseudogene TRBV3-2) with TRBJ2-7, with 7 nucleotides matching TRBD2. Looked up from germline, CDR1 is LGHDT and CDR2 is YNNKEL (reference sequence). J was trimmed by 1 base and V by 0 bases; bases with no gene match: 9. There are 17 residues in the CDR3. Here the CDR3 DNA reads TGTGCCAGCAGCCAAGAGTGGAGCGGGGTGTTTTCCTACGAGCAGTACTTC. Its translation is CASSQEWSGVFSYEQYF.

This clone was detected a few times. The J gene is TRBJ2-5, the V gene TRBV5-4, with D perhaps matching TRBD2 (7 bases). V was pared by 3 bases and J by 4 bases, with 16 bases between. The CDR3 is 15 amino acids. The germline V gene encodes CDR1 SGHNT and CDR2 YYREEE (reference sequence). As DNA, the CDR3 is TGTGCCAGCAGCTCTAGGGGGGGAGGTAGAGAGACCCAGTACTTC. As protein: CASSSRGGGRETQYF.

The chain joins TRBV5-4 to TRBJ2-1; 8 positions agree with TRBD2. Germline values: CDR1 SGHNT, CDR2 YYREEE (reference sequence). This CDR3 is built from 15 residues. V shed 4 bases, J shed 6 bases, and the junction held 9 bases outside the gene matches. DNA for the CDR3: TGTGCCAGCAGCCGTACTAGCGGAGGGGTCAATGAGCAGTTCTTC. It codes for CASSRTSGGVNEQFF.

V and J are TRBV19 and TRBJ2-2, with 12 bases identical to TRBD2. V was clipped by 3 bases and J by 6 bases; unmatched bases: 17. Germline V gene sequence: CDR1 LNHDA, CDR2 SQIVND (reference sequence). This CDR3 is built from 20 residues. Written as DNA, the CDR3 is TGTGCCAGTAGTATTAACCTAGCGGGAGGGCCAGGTCCCGGGGCCGGGGAGCTGTTTTTT. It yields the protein CASSINLAGGPGPGAGELFF.

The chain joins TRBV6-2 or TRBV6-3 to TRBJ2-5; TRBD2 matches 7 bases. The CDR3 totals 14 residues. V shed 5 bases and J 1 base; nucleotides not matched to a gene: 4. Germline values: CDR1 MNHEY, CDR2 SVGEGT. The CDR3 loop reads CASSALALQETQYF. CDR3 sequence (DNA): TGTGCCAGCAGTGCACTAGCGCTCCAAGAGACCCAGTACTTC.

The DNA of the CDR3 is TGTGCCAGCAGTTTAGTATCGAGCGGGAGAGAGACCCAGTACTTC. Its protein is CASSLVSSGRETQYF. The J gene is TRBJ2-5, the V gene TRBV28, with TRBD2 matching over 8 bases. Looked up from germline, CDR1 is MDHEN and CDR2 is SYDVKM. Trimming removed 2 bases from V and 4 bases from J; junction bases left unmatched: 6. The CDR3 covers 15 residues.

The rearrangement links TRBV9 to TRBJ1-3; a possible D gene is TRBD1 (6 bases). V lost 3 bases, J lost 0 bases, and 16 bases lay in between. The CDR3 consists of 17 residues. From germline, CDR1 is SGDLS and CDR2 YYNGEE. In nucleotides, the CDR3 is TGTGCCAGCAGCGCAGGGGTTATGGGGAACTCTGGAAACACCATATATTTT. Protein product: CASSAGVMGNSGNTIYF.

The CDR3 loop is CASSGSGAYTGELFF. CDR3 DNA: TGTGCCAGCAGTGGTAGCGGGGCTTACACCGGGGAGCTGTTTTTT. The V gene is TRBV7-6, the J gene TRBJ2-2; 8 nucleotides align to TRBD2. With 6 bases clipped from V and 3 bases from J, the junction kept 6 bases outside the gene matches. The CDR3 spans 15 residues. Germline V gives CDR1 SGHVS, CDR2 FNYEAQ.

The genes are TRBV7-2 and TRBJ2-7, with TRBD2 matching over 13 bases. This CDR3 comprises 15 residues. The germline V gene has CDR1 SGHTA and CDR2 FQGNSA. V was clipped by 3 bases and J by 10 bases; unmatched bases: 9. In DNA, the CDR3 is TGTGCCAGCAGCTTGGACGGGACTAGCGGGAACCCCCAGTACTTC. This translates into CASSLDGTSGNPQYF.

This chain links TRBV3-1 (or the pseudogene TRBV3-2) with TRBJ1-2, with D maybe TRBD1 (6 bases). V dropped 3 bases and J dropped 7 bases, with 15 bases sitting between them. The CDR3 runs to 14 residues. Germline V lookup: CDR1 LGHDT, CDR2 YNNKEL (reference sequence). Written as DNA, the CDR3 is TGTGCCAGCAGCCAGGGTTACGGGACAAGTGGCTACACCTTC. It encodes CASSQGYGTSGYTF.

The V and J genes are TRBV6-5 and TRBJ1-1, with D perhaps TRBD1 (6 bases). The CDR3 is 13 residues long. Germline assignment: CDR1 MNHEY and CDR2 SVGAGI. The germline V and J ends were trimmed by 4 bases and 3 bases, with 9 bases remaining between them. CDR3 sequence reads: CASSLQGDTEAFF. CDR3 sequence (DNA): TGTGCCAGCAGTTTACAGGGTGACACTGAAGCTTTCTTT.

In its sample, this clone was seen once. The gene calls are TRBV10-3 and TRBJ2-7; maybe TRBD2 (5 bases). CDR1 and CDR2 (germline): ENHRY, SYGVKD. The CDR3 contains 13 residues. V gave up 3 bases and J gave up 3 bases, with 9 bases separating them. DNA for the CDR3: TGTGCCATCAGTGAAGAGGGTCACTACGAGCAGTACTTC. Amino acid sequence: CAISEEGHYEQYF.

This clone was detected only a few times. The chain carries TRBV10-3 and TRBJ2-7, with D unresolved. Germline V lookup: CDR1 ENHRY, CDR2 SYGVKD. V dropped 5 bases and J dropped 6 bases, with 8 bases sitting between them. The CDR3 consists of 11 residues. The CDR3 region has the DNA TGTGCCATCAGTTCGGCGGCCGAGCAGTACTTC. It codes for CAISSAAEQYF.

The CDR3 region has the DNA TGTGCCAGCAGTCCCGGGACTAGCGGCACAGATACGCAGTATTTT. Translation gives CASSPGTSGTDTQYF. The rearrangement joins TRBV6-4 to TRBJ2-3; 10 bases align to TRBD2. This CDR3 is 15 amino acids long. Germline V gives CDR1 MRHNA, CDR2 SNTAGT. Trimming at V came to 5 bases and at J to 1 base, leaving 3 bases not matched to a gene.

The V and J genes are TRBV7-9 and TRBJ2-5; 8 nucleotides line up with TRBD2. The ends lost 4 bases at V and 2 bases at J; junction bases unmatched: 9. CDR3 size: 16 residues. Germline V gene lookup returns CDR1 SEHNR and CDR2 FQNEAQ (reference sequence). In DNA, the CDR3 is TGTGCCAGCAGCTGGGCCCATAGCGGGACACAAGAGACCCAGTACTTC. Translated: CASSWAHSGTQETQYF.

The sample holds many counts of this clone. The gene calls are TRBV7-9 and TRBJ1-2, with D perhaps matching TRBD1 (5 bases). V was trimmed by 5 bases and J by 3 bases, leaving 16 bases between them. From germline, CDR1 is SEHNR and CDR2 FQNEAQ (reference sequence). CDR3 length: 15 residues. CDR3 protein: CASSPHGGRDYGYTF. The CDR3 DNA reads TGTGCCAGCAGCCCCCATGGGGGGAGAGACTATGGCTACACCTTC.

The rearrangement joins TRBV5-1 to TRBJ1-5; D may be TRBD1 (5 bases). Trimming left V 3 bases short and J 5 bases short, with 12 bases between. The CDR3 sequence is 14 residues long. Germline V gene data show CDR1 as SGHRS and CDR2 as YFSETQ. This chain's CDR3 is CASSWGGVDQPQHF. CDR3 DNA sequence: TGCGCCAGCAGCTGGGGGGGGGTTGATCAGCCCCAGCATTTT.

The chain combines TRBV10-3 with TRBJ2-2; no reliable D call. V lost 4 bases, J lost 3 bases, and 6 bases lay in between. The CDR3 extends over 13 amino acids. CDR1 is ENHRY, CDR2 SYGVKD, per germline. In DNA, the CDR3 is TGTGCCATCAGTGGGCAGGACACCGGGGAGCTGTTTTTT. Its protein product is CAISGQDTGELFF.

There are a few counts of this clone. CDR3 residues: CASSLNLGGEQYF. CDR3 nucleotides: TGTGCCAGCAGCTTAAACCTAGGGGGCGAGCAGTACTTC. The rearrangement uses TRBV7-3 and TRBJ2-7, with D maybe TRBD1 (6 bases). CDR1 is SGHTA and CDR2 is FQGTGA in the germline V gene. V lost 1 base to trimming and J lost 6 bases, with 10 bases between them. The CDR3 extends over 13 amino acids.

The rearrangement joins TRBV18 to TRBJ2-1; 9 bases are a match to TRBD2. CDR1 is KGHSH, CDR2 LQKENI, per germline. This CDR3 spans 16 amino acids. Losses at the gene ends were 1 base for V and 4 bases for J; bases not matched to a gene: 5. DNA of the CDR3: TGTGCCAGCTCACCACAGCTTAGCGGGAGTTACAATGAGCAGTTCTTC. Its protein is CASSPQLSGSYNEQFF.

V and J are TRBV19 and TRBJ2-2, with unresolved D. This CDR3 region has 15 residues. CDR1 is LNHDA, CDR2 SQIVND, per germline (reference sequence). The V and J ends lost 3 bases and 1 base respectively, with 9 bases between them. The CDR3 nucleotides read TGTGCCAGTAGTATTTCCCTTGTGAACACCGGGGAGCTGTTTTTT. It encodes CASSISLVNTGELFF.

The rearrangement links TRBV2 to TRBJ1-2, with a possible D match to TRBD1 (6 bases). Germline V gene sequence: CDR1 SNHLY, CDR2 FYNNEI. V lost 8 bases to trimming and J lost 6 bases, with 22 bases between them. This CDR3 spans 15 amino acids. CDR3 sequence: CASGPGRGLVNGYTF. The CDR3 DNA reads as TGTGCCAGCGGCCCGGGGAGGGGGTTGGTGAATGGCTACACCTTC.

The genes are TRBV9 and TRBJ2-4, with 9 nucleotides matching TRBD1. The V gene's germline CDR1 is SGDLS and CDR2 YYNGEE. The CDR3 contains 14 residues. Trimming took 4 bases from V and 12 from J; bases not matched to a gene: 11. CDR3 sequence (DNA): TGTGCCAGCAGCCCAACCGGGACAGGGATCCGTCAGTACTTC. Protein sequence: CASSPTGTGIRQYF.

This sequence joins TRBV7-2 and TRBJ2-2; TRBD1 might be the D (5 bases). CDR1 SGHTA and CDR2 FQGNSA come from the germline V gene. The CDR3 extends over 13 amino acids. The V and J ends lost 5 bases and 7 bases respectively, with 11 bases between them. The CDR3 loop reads CASSLARDGELFF. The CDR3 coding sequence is TGTGCCAGCAGCCTCGCCAGGGACGGGGAGCTGTTTTTT.